Listed here is a single T cell receptor (beta chain). Its cognate antigen has yet to be identified. No base qualities exist here, and no much larger clone lies one base off it. This record belongs to a study of vaccination and CD4 T cells after COVID-19 (dated by TCRdb to between 2022 and 2023). Background for the entire study: Convalescent patients had a positive SARS-CoV-2 result on nasal swab PCR, and of these patients, several had mild disease and one had severe disease. In more than eight COVID-19 convalescent patients and a handful of infection-naive healthy vaccine recipients, researchers compared the spike-specific CD4+ TCR repertoire from before mRNA vaccination with the repertoire from after. Post-COVID blood samples from convalescent patients were collected a median of around 100 days after diagnosis, with a range of about 30 to 170 days. Two doses of either the Pfizer-BioNTech BNT162b2 vaccine (n=8) or the Moderna mRNA-1273 vaccine (n=2) were administered to participants. As controls, cultures received a CEFX viral epitope pool (the positive control), an HIV-1 Nef peptide pool (the negative control), or no peptide at all. Post-vaccine blood samples were obtained a median of approximately 74 days after the second vaccine dose, with a range of roughly 13 to 250 days. The cultures were stimulated with overlapping spike peptide pools from SARS-CoV-2 and from the common cold coronaviruses HCoV-NL63, HCoV-OC43 and HCoV-229E. The convalescent cohort included six males and four females, with two Hispanic individuals, seven Caucasians, two Asians and one multiracial person.

The investigation overall reported the following: Of the vaccine-specific clones in convalescent patients, 304 of 307, or nearly all, reacted only to SARS-CoV-2 spike and did not cross-react with common cold coronaviruses. Only a relatively small number of convalescent patients were included in the study, and early timepoints following natural infection were not analyzed. An increase in the median number of SARS-CoV-2-reactive clonotypes from some 20 after infection to a few dozen after vaccination was observed, but the change was not found to be significant. Among convalescent patients, a median around 86% of the SARS-CoV-2-reactive clones seen after vaccination appeared only after vaccination, which suggests priming specific to the vaccine.

This specimen's treatment or condition label, interpreted: roughly nine-day PBMC culture with coronavirus spike peptide pools or control peptides (ViraFEST assay). The study used the ViraFEST assay, which expanded antigen-specific T cells with peptide pools and then identified expanded clonotypes by TCR sequencing. The convalescent patients' positive SARS-CoV-2 PCR tests fell between March and December 2020, which was before the Alpha, Beta and Delta variants emerged in the United States. Roughly 2 million PBMCs per well were cultured in IMDM with approximately 5.2% human AB serum and 8 to 10 IU/ml IL-2, plus 10 ug/ml peptide pools. Half of the culture medium was replaced with fresh IL-2-containing medium on days 3 and 7. CD4+ T cells were isolated after approximately ten days of culture through negative selection using the EasySep CD4+ T cell isolation kit. Ficoll-Paque Plus gradient centrifugation was used to isolate PBMCs from whole blood, and the isolated PBMCs were then either used fresh or cryopreserved at -140C. Each culture condition was generally run in triplicate wells.

The library was generated by PCR. DNA from cultured CD4+ T cells was subjected to TCR sequencing with the Oncomine TCR Beta short-read assay at the Johns Hopkins FTIC core. The QIAamp micro DNA kit was used to extract genomic DNA from the cultured CD4+ T cells. Oncomine TCR Beta libraries made from cultured CD4+ T cells were pooled using unique dual indexes and sequenced on an Illumina iSeq 100. The authors' pipeline ran thus. Non-productive sequences were filtered out, and CDR3s that did not start with C, did not end with F or W, or were shorter than 7 amino acids were discarded. Antigen-specific clonotypes were identified using the MANAFEST web application through comparison of peptide-stimulated wells with reference and other culture wells. To be called positive, a clone needed an FDR below 0.05, an odds ratio above 5, and a productive frequency above 0.1% in at least two of three replicate wells. Cross-reactive clonotypes were defined as significantly expanded in both SARS-CoV-2 spike wells and at least one common cold coronavirus spike condition. Similarity between CDR3 sequences was evaluated in R version 3.6.1 using Levenshtein distances (stringdist) and unrooted phylogenetic trees (ape). The public reads were reprocessed in TCRdb via fastp at Q25 and MiXCR, keeping in-frame beta chains. Records with the same CDR3 protein are collapsed into one entry carrying the most frequent genes and DNA. It is TCRdb's table, rather than the study itself, that gives the V and J calls and clone size. A total of 12,000 or so distinct CDR3 sequences appear in this sample, around 60% of them only once. About 23% of the sample is in the top ten clones.

CDR1 is given as DFQATT and CDR2 as SNEGSKA, both from the germline V gene (reference sequence). V gives up 6 bases and J gives up 8 bases, and the segment between their germline ends measures 16 bases. The CDR3 measures 12 amino acids from cysteine to phenylalanine. The entry retains the CDR3 DNA only, 36 bases that are in frame from base 1. The chain joins TRBV20-1 to TRBJ1-2, with a weak D call of TRBD1 (5 bases match). This clonotype originated in a human donor who had recovered from COVID-19. The specimen was CD4+ T cells from blood, cultured in vitro. DNA sequence: TGCAGTGCCTCGTTCAGGGATTACGGCTACACCTTC. Translated, this is CSASFRDYGYTF.